A single sample gave rise to the 12 T cell receptor beta chains below, sequenced in a study of vaccination and CD4 T cells after COVID-19. Sequence data for DNA of cultured CD4+ T cells were generated by the Oncomine TCR Beta short-read assay. TCRdb re-analysed the PCR reads in MiXCR, keeping a single row per CDR3 protein. This sample carries 25,000 to 30,000 distinct CDR3 sequences, more than 35% of them seen once, and the ten largest clones take about 5%. Their antigens remain unidentified. Documented time point: late sampling 161 to 241 days after vaccination in a few convalescent patients. Regarding treatment: roughly 10-day PBMC culture with coronavirus spike peptide pools or control peptides (ViraFEST assay). Source: CD4+ T cells from blood, cultured in vitro, taken about 7 months after SARS-CoV-2 vaccination. These receptors were collected from a human donor who had recovered from COVID-19.

This clonotype was counted between two and nine times. The V and J genes are TRBV7-8 and TRBJ2-5; 8 bases are shared with TRBD1. The germline V gene has CDR1 SGHVS and CDR2 FQNEAQ. The junction had 12 bases not matched to a gene; V was cut back by 5 bases and J by 4 bases. The CDR3 is made up of 16 amino acids. CDR3 in DNA: TGTGCCAGCAGCCCATCGGGGCAGGGGGCTCGAGAGACCCAGTACTTC. It encodes CASSPSGQGARETQYF. Full variable domain (rest looked up from reference TRBV7-8 and TRBJ2-5): GAGVSQSPRYKVAKRGQDVALRCDPISGHVSLFWYQQALGQGPEFLTYFQNEAQLDKSGLPSDRFFAERPEGSVSTLKIQRTQQEDSAVYLCASSPSGQGARETQYFGPGTRLLVL.

This clonotype was recorded a few times. This sequence joins TRBV6-1 and TRBJ1-1; D may be TRBD1 (5 bases). Trimming removed 4 bases at V and 5 bases at J, with 11 bases between. The germline V gene has CDR1 MNHNS and CDR2 SASEGT. CDR3 length: 13 residues. CDR3 protein: CASSVVRVTEAFF. The CDR3 bases are TGTGCCAGCAGTGTTGTCAGGGTGACTGAAGCTTTCTTT.

The chain links TRBV6-5 to TRBJ2-5; 12 bases are shared with TRBD2. This CDR3 is built from 15 residues. The V and J ends lost 3 bases and 12 bases, in that order; junction bases with no gene match: 11. Germline CDR1 reads MNHEY; CDR2 reads SVGAGI. The CDR3: CASSYYRASGRAEYF. CDR3 nucleotides: TGTGCCAGCAGTTATTACAGGGCTAGCGGGAGGGCTGAGTACTTC.

This clonotype was recorded a few times. The chain recombines TRBV2 with TRBJ1-5, with D unresolved. V gave up 3 bases and J gave up 0 bases, with 6 bases separating them. There are 14 residues in the CDR3. Germline assignment: CDR1 SNHLY and CDR2 FYNNEI. The CDR3 protein is CASSDVLSNQPQHF. The CDR3 coding sequence is TGTGCCAGCAGTGACGTCCTTAGCAATCAGCCCCAGCATTTT.

There are a few counts of this clonotype. The chain employs TRBV2 and TRBJ2-1, with TRBD2 matching 11 bases. V was clipped by 4 bases and J by 6 bases; unmatched bases: 5. The CDR3 spans 15 residues. Germline V lookup: CDR1 SNHLY, CDR2 FYNNEI. In DNA, the CDR3 is TGTGCCAGCAGTGCCTATAGCGGGAGGGGCAATGAGCAGTTCTTC. It encodes CASSAYSGRGNEQFF.

The chain carries TRBV7-8 and TRBJ2-5; D may be TRBD1 (6 bases). This CDR3 is 16 amino acids long. V dropped 7 bases and J dropped 2 bases, with 20 bases sitting between them. CDR1 and CDR2 (germline): SGHVS, FQNEAQ. CDR3 in amino acids: CASKIYPGTPQETQYF. CDR3 nucleotides: TGTGCCAGCAAGATCTACCCCGGGACACCTCAAGAGACCCAGTACTTC.

The chain combines TRBV7-2 with TRBJ1-5, with D tentatively TRBD1 (5 bases). CDR1 SGHTA and CDR2 FQGNSA come from the germline V gene. The length of the CDR3 is 15 residues. Trimming stripped 2 bases from V and 5 bases from J, with 13 bases between. CDR3 coding DNA: TGTGCCAGCAGCTTAAGGGTGGGGACGGATCAGCCCCAGCATTTT. Translating it yields CASSLRVGTDQPQHF.

V and J are TRBV19 and TRBJ1-1, with TRBD1 as a possible D gene (6 bases). This CDR3 spans 13 amino acids. CDR1 and CDR2 from the germline V gene are LNHDA and SQIVND (reference sequence). Trimming removed 4 bases at V and 6 bases at J, with 12 bases between. CDR3 nucleotide sequence: TGTGCCAGTAGTACACTACAGGGCCCTGAAGCTTTCTTT. Its translation: CASSTLQGPEAFF.

V and J are TRBV7-3 and TRBJ2-7; tentatively, D is TRBD2 (5 bases). Germline assignment: CDR1 SGHTA and CDR2 FQGTGA. The CDR3 length is 13 residues. Trimming left V 5 bases short and J 7 bases short, with 15 bases between. This chain's CDR3 is CASSRDPLGEQYF. The CDR3 DNA follows: TGTGCCAGCAGCCGGGATCCCCTGGGGGAGCAGTACTTC.

J is TRBJ2-1 and V is TRBV25-1; D is ambiguous. Looked up from germline, CDR1 is MGHDK and CDR2 is SYGVNS. The CDR3 totals 14 residues. The V and J ends lost 3 bases and 5 bases respectively, with 11 bases between them. The CDR3 loop is CASSDPSTNNEQFF. CDR3 bases: TGTGCCAGCAGTGACCCCTCAACCAACAATGAGCAGTTCTTC. The complete variable domain, with remaining parts taken from reference TRBV25-1 and TRBJ2-1, reads EADIYQTPRYLVIGTGKKITLECSQTMGHDKMYWYQQDPGMELHLIHYSYGVNSTEKGDLSSESTVSRIRTEHFPLTLESARPSHTSQYLCASSDPSTNNEQFFGPGTRLTVL.

The chain recombines TRBV7-2 with TRBJ2-1; D not resolved. V was trimmed by 2 bases and J by 6 bases, leaving 11 bases between them. The germline CDR1 and CDR2 sequences are SGHTA and FQGNSA. The CDR3 loop spans 14 amino acids. The CDR3 bases are TGTGCCAGCAGCTTAATGGCCCTGGGCAATGAGCAGTTCTTC. Translation: CASSLMALGNEQFF.

The chain combines TRBV12-3 or TRBV12-4 with TRBJ1-2; D is perhaps TRBD1 (6 bases). This CDR3 spans 15 amino acids. The ends were cut back, 6 bases at V and 7 bases at J, with 21 bases in the middle. The CDR3 coding sequence is TGTGCCAGCAGCTCCGGGGTGGGGGGCGCACTTGGCTACACCTTC. It codes for CASSSGVGGALGYTF.